The T cell receptor (beta chain) under discussion was sequenced for a study of untreated major depressive disorder. Note on this clone: The antigen remains unidentified.

Some clones are missing from TCRdb's copy, which holds only in-frame ones; the method was immunoSEQ multiplex PCR. The data show 20,000 or so clones, more than 75% seen once. Germline trimming cut 0 bases from V and 5 bases from J; bases unmatched to any gene: 5. CDR3 size: 15 residues. Germline values: CDR1 ENHRY, CDR2 SYGVKD. Notes on the study in general: The sequencing tests were limited to three preselected Vbeta families.

The chain joins TRBV10-3 to TRBJ1-1; 8 bases match TRBD1. The source material was CD4+ T cells from PBMCs. The receptor was derived from a woman in her 30s in good health. The CDR3 region is CAISESVTGETEAFF. CDR3 nucleotides: TGTGCCATCAGTGAGTCGGTGACAGGGGAAACTGAAGCTTTCTTT.